A selection of T cell receptor beta chains follows, all from one sample in a study of cytomegalovirus exposure and HLA in healthy donors. Assay: immunoSEQ multiplex PCR; the TCRdb copy retains only in-frame clones and omits some. The sample carries fewer than 120,000 clones, roughly 80% recorded once. The sample was PBMCs. The source is a woman in her 30s in good health and CMV-seronegative. Each CDR3 is given with its conserved first and last residue. The order of the fields is J gene, V gene, D gene, clone size, CDR3 protein, CDR3 DNA. A D gene is named only where the DNA matches it firmly. The size field is filled for only some rows; it gives once, few, many or a size class.

>TRBJ2-7|TRBV14|NA|few
CASSQDQASYEQYF
TGTGCCAGCAGCCAAGACCAGGCATCCTACGAGCAGTACTTC
>TRBJ2-5|TRBV4-1|NA|NA
CASSQDPNQETQYF
TGCGCCAGCAGCCAAGATCCAAACCAAGAGACCCAGTACTTC
>TRBJ1-4|TRBV27|NA|NA
CASSLADGGNEKLFF
TGTGCCAGCAGTCTTGCGGACGGGGGTAATGAAAAACTGTTTTTT
>TRBJ2-3|TRBV7-8|NA|NA
CASSASRRALDTQYF
TGTGCCAGCAGCGCCTCCCGGAGGGCGTTAGATACGCAGTATTTT
>TRBJ2-5|TRBV5-8|TRBD2|NA
CASSPQRGLVWETQYF
TGTGCCAGCAGCCCCCAGCGGGGGCTCGTTTGGGAGACCCAGTACTTC
>TRBJ1-1|TRBV29-1|NA|few
CSVERPGVNTEAFF
TGCAGCGTTGAACGGCCAGGCGTGAACACTGAAGCTTTCTTT
>TRBJ1-5|TRBV6-6|TRBD1|NA
CANPHGQGDQPQHF
TGTGCCAATCCCCACGGGCAGGGGGATCAGCCCCAGCATTTT
>TRBJ1-2|TRBV19|NA|NA
CASSRQKHYGHTF
TGTGCCAGTAGTCGGCAGAAACACTATGGCCACACCTTC
>TRBJ2-5|TRBV7-9|TRBD1|NA
CASSDPGQTKETQYF
TGTGCCAGCAGCGACCCGGGACAGACAAAAGAGACCCAGTACTTC
>TRBJ2-1|TRBV11-1|TRBD2|once
CASSSGLAGGHEQFF
TGTGCCAGCAGCTCCGGACTAGCGGGAGGGCATGAGCAGTTCTTC
>TRBJ2-2|TRBV5-1|NA|NA
CASSFADTGELFF
TGCGCCAGCAGCTTCGCAGACACCGGGGAGCTGTTTTTT
>TRBJ2-1|TRBV27|NA|few
CASSSGGSYNEQFF
TGTGCCAGCAGTTCCGGGGGTTCCTACAATGAGCAGTTCTTC
>TRBJ2-7|TRBV25-1|TRBD2|NA
CASTSLGLAGGYEQYF
TGTGCCAGCACCTCACTGGGACTAGCGGGGGGGTACGAGCAGTACTTC
>TRBJ2-7|TRBV28|NA|NA
CASSLLGRGGEQYF
TGTGCCAGCAGTTTATTGGGTCGGGGAGGCGAGCAGTACTTC
>TRBJ2-3|TRBV29-1|TRBD1|few
CSVEGRQGFPDTQYF
TGCAGCGTTGAAGGAAGACAGGGATTCCCCGATACGCAGTATTTT
>TRBJ2-7|TRBV11-2|TRBD2|NA
CASSFSLTSGRAYEQYF
TGTGCCAGCAGCTTTAGCCTCACTAGCGGGAGGGCCTACGAGCAGTACTTC
>TRBJ2-3|TRBV5-4|NA|NA
CASRNPSERADTQYF
TGTGCCAGCAGGAACCCTAGCGAGCGAGCAGATACGCAGTATTTT
>TRBJ2-3|TRBV6-4|NA|NA
CASIGAGFPDTQYF
TGTGCCAGCATCGGTGCGGGGTTCCCAGATACGCAGTATTTT
>TRBJ1-3|TRBV13|TRBD1|NA
CASSRDRGPGNTIYF
TGTGCCAGCAGCCGGGACAGGGGACCTGGAAACACCATATATTTT
>TRBJ2-7|TRBV5-6|TRBD1|NA
CASSYRTGVGYEQYF
TGTGCCAGCAGCTACAGGACAGGGGTAGGGTACGAGCAGTACTTC
>TRBJ1-4|TRBV28|NA|few
CASSLNLPGEKLFF
TGTGCCAGCAGTTTAAATCTTCCGGGGGAAAAACTGTTTTTT
>TRBJ2-7|TRBV5-1|TRBD1|NA
CASSDPRQGDTPRYF
TGCGCCAGCAGCGATCCTCGCCAGGGGGACACCCCGCGGTACTTC
>TRBJ2-1|TRBV5-4|TRBD1|NA
CASSLVQGDEQFF
TGTGCCAGCAGCTTGGTGCAGGGGGATGAGCAGTTCTTC
>TRBJ2-3|TRBV18|NA|NA
CASSTTQGTDTQYF
TGTGCCAGCTCAACTACGCAGGGTACAGATACGCAGTATTTT
>TRBJ2-3|TRBV29-1|NA|NA
CSVEQGWSQYF
TGCAGCGTTGAGCAGGGTTGGTCGCAGTATTTT
>TRBJ2-3|TRBV30|TRBD2|NA
CACQRGGFTDTQYF
TGTGCCTGCCAGCGGGGGGGATTCACAGATACGCAGTATTTT
>TRBJ2-7|TRBV28|NA|NA
CASRVSSYEQYF
TGTGCCAGCAGGGTTAGCTCCTACGAGCAGTACTTC
>TRBJ2-7|TRBV5-4|NA|NA
CASSSAQGLYEQYF
TGTGCCAGCAGTTCAGCCCAGGGCCTCTACGAGCAGTACTTC
>TRBJ2-1|TRBV9|NA|NA
CASISGASANYNEQFF
TGTGCCAGCATCTCAGGAGCTAGCGCCAACTACAATGAGCAGTTCTTC
>TRBJ1-6|TRBV7-3|NA|NA
CASSPEHRSNSPLHF
TGTGCCAGCAGCCCCGAGCACAGGTCTAATTCACCCCTCCACTTT
>TRBJ2-3|TRBV7-9|TRBD1|few
CASSFGTASTDTQYF
TGTGCCAGCAGCTTCGGGACAGCGAGCACAGATACGCAGTATTTT
>TRBJ1-4|TRBV13|TRBD1|NA
CASSERQGTNEKLFF
TGTGCCAGCAGCGAGCGACAGGGAACTAATGAAAAACTGTTTTTT
>TRBJ1-4|TRBV18|NA|NA
CASSPPGTTNEKLFF
TGTGCCAGCTCACCACCCGGGACAACTAATGAAAAACTGTTTTTT
>TRBJ1-1|TRBV28|TRBD1|NA
CASCGQVGPAFF
TGTGCCAGCTGCGGACAGGTCGGCCCGGCTTTCTTT
>TRBJ2-4|TRBV28|NA|NA
CASSPHSGLAKNIQYF
TGTGCCAGCAGTCCCCATTCAGGTCTAGCCAAAAACATTCAGTACTTC
>TRBJ1-1|TRBV29-1|TRBD1|few
CSVEDRMNTEAFF
TGCAGCGTTGAGGACAGGATGAACACTGAAGCTTTCTTT
>TRBJ2-1|TRBV27|NA|NA
CASSFSFEQFF
TGTGCCAGCAGTTTTAGCTTTGAGCAGTTCTTC
>TRBJ2-2|TRBV29-1|NA|NA
CTGRFRGARAGELFF
TGCACCGGGAGGTTTCGGGGGGCGCGGGCCGGGGAGCTGTTTTTT
>TRBJ2-7|TRBV5-1|TRBD2|NA
CASSTSGGYEQYF
TGCGCCAGCAGCACTAGCGGGGGCTACGAGCAGTACTTC
>TRBJ2-2|TRBV4-3|NA|NA
CASSQEGALTGELFF
TGCGCCAGCAGCCAAGAGGGGGCCCTCACCGGGGAGCTGTTTTTT
>TRBJ1-2|TRBV7-9|TRBD1|NA
CASSQHGQGAGGYTF
TGTGCCAGCAGCCAACACGGACAGGGGGCAGGTGGCTACACCTTC
>TRBJ1-1|TRBV2|NA|NA
CASSDRGGNTEAFF
TGTGCCAGCAGTGACCGGGGTGGAAACACTGAAGCTTTCTTT
>TRBJ2-7|TRBV25-1|TRBD1|NA
CASRGQVDYEQYF
TGTGCCAGCCGAGGACAGGTAGACTACGAGCAGTACTTC
>TRBJ2-3|TRBV10-3|TRBD2|NA
CAIAGDADTQYF
TGTGCCATAGCGGGAGACGCAGATACGCAGTATTTT
>TRBJ2-4|TRBV28|TRBD1|NA
CASSGGTGAEGDIQYF
TGTGCCAGCAGTGGAGGGACAGGGGCGGAGGGGGACATTCAGTACTTC
>TRBJ1-3|TRBV6-1|NA|once
CASSEGLGGNTIYF
TGTGCCAGCAGTGAAGGACTTGGGGGAAACACCATATATTTT